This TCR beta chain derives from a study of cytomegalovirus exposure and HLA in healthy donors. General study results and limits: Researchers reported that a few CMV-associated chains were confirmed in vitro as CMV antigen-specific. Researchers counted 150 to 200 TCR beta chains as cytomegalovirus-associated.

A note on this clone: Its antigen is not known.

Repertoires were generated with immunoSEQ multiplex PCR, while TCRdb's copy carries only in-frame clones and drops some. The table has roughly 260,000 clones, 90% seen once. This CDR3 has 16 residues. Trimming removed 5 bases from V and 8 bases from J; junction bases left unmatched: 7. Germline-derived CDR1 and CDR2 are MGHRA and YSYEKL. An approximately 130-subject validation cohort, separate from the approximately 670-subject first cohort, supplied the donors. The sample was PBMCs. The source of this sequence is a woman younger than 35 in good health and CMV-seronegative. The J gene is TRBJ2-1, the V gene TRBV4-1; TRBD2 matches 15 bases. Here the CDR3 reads CASSGTSGGLGDEQFF. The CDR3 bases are TGCGCCAGCAGCGGGACTAGCGGGGGGCTTGGGGATGAGCAGTTCTTC.